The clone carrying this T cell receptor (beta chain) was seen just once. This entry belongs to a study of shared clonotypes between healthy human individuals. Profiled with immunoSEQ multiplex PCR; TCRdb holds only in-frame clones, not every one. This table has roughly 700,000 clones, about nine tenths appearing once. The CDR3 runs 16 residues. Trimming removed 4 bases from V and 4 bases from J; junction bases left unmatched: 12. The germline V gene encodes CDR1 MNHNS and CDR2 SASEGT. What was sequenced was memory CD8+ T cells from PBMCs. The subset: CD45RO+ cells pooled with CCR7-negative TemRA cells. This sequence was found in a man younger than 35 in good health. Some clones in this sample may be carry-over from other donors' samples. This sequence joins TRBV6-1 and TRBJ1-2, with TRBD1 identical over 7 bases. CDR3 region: CASSGNIRGLIYGYTF. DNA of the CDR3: TGTGCCAGCAGTGGCAACATAAGGGGGCTTATCTATGGCTACACCTTC.